These 7 T cell receptor beta chains came from one sample sequenced in a study of identical twins. TCRdb ran MiXCR on the 5' RACE reads and lists one entry per CDR3 protein. This table holds 500,000 to 650,000 distinct CDR3 sequences, approximately 20% found once. A further study also used this sample, focusing on yellow fever vaccine responses in identical twins.

Material: CD4+ T cells sorted from blood. These receptors came from a woman younger than 30 in good health.

J is TRBJ2-2 and V is TRBV28; 7 bases map to TRBD2. In germline, CDR1 is MDHEN, CDR2 SYDVKM. The CDR3 loop spans 18 amino acids. Losses at the gene ends were 5 bases for V and 6 bases for J; bases not matched to a gene: 18. CDR3 region: CASSTSGGRLPRAGELFF. As DNA, the CDR3 is TGTGCCAGCAGTACCTCCGGCGGGAGACTCCCGAGGGCCGGGGAGCTGTTTTTT.

This clonotype has a handful of counts. This chain connects TRBV14 to TRBJ2-1; D unresolved. The CDR3 spans 14 residues. Trimming removed 1 base from V and 4 bases from J, with 8 bases in between. CDR1 and CDR2 (germline): SGHDN, FVKESK. The CDR3 coding sequence is TGTGCCAGCAGCCAAGTGGCGATATACAATGAGCAGTTCTTC. Protein product: CASSQVAIYNEQFF.

This clonotype was detected only a few times. This chain uses TRBV25-1 with TRBJ2-5, with 9 bases lining up with TRBD2. The CDR3 runs 15 residues. Germline assignment: CDR1 MGHDK and CDR2 SYGVNS. J gave up 5 bases and V 3 bases, and 7 bases lay outside the gene matches. CDR3 nucleotide sequence: TGTGCCAGCAGTGAGGCGGGGGGGCCACGGGAGACCCAGTACTTC. Amino acids: CASSEAGGPRETQYF.

The chain is built from TRBV20-1 and TRBJ2-7; a possible D gene is TRBD1 (6 bases). Germline V gene sequence: CDR1 DFQATT, CDR2 SNEGSKA (reference sequence). The CDR3 has 16 amino acids. Trimming pared 5 bases from V and 0 bases from J, leaving 20 bases between. The CDR3 coding sequence is TGCAGTGCTCAAGACGGTCAGGGGCGCCTCTCCTACGAGCAGTACTTC. Protein sequence: CSAQDGQGRLSYEQYF.

The rearrangement joins TRBV7-9 to TRBJ2-1; 13 positions match TRBD2. Unmatched junction bases numbered 6, after V lost 5 bases and J lost 8 bases. The CDR3 sequence is 15 residues long. Germline V gene data show CDR1 as SEHNR and CDR2 as FQNEAQ (reference sequence). CDR3 amino acids: CASSGGTSGADEQFF. The CDR3 DNA follows: TGTGCCAGCAGCGGGGGGACTAGCGGGGCGGATGAGCAGTTCTTC.

The chain combines TRBV7-6 with TRBJ2-1; TRBD1 might be the D (5 bases). The germline CDR1 and CDR2 sequences are SGHVS and FNYEAQ. V lost 0 bases to trimming and J lost 6 bases, with 15 bases between them. The CDR3 contains 16 residues. The CDR3 DNA follows: TGTGCCAGCAGCTTAGCGCCTGCAGGGATAGGCAATGAGCAGTTCTTC. This encodes CASSLAPAGIGNEQFF.

This clonotype was seen many times. J is TRBJ2-1 and V is TRBV7-8; 8 nucleotides agree with TRBD1. Germline values: CDR1 SGHVS, CDR2 FQNEAQ. The junction had 2 bases not matched to a gene; V was cut back by 3 bases and J by 10 bases. This CDR3 comprises 12 residues. The CDR3 protein is CASSFGTGEQFF. In DNA, the CDR3 is TGTGCCAGCAGCTTCGGGACAGGCGAGCAGTTCTTC.